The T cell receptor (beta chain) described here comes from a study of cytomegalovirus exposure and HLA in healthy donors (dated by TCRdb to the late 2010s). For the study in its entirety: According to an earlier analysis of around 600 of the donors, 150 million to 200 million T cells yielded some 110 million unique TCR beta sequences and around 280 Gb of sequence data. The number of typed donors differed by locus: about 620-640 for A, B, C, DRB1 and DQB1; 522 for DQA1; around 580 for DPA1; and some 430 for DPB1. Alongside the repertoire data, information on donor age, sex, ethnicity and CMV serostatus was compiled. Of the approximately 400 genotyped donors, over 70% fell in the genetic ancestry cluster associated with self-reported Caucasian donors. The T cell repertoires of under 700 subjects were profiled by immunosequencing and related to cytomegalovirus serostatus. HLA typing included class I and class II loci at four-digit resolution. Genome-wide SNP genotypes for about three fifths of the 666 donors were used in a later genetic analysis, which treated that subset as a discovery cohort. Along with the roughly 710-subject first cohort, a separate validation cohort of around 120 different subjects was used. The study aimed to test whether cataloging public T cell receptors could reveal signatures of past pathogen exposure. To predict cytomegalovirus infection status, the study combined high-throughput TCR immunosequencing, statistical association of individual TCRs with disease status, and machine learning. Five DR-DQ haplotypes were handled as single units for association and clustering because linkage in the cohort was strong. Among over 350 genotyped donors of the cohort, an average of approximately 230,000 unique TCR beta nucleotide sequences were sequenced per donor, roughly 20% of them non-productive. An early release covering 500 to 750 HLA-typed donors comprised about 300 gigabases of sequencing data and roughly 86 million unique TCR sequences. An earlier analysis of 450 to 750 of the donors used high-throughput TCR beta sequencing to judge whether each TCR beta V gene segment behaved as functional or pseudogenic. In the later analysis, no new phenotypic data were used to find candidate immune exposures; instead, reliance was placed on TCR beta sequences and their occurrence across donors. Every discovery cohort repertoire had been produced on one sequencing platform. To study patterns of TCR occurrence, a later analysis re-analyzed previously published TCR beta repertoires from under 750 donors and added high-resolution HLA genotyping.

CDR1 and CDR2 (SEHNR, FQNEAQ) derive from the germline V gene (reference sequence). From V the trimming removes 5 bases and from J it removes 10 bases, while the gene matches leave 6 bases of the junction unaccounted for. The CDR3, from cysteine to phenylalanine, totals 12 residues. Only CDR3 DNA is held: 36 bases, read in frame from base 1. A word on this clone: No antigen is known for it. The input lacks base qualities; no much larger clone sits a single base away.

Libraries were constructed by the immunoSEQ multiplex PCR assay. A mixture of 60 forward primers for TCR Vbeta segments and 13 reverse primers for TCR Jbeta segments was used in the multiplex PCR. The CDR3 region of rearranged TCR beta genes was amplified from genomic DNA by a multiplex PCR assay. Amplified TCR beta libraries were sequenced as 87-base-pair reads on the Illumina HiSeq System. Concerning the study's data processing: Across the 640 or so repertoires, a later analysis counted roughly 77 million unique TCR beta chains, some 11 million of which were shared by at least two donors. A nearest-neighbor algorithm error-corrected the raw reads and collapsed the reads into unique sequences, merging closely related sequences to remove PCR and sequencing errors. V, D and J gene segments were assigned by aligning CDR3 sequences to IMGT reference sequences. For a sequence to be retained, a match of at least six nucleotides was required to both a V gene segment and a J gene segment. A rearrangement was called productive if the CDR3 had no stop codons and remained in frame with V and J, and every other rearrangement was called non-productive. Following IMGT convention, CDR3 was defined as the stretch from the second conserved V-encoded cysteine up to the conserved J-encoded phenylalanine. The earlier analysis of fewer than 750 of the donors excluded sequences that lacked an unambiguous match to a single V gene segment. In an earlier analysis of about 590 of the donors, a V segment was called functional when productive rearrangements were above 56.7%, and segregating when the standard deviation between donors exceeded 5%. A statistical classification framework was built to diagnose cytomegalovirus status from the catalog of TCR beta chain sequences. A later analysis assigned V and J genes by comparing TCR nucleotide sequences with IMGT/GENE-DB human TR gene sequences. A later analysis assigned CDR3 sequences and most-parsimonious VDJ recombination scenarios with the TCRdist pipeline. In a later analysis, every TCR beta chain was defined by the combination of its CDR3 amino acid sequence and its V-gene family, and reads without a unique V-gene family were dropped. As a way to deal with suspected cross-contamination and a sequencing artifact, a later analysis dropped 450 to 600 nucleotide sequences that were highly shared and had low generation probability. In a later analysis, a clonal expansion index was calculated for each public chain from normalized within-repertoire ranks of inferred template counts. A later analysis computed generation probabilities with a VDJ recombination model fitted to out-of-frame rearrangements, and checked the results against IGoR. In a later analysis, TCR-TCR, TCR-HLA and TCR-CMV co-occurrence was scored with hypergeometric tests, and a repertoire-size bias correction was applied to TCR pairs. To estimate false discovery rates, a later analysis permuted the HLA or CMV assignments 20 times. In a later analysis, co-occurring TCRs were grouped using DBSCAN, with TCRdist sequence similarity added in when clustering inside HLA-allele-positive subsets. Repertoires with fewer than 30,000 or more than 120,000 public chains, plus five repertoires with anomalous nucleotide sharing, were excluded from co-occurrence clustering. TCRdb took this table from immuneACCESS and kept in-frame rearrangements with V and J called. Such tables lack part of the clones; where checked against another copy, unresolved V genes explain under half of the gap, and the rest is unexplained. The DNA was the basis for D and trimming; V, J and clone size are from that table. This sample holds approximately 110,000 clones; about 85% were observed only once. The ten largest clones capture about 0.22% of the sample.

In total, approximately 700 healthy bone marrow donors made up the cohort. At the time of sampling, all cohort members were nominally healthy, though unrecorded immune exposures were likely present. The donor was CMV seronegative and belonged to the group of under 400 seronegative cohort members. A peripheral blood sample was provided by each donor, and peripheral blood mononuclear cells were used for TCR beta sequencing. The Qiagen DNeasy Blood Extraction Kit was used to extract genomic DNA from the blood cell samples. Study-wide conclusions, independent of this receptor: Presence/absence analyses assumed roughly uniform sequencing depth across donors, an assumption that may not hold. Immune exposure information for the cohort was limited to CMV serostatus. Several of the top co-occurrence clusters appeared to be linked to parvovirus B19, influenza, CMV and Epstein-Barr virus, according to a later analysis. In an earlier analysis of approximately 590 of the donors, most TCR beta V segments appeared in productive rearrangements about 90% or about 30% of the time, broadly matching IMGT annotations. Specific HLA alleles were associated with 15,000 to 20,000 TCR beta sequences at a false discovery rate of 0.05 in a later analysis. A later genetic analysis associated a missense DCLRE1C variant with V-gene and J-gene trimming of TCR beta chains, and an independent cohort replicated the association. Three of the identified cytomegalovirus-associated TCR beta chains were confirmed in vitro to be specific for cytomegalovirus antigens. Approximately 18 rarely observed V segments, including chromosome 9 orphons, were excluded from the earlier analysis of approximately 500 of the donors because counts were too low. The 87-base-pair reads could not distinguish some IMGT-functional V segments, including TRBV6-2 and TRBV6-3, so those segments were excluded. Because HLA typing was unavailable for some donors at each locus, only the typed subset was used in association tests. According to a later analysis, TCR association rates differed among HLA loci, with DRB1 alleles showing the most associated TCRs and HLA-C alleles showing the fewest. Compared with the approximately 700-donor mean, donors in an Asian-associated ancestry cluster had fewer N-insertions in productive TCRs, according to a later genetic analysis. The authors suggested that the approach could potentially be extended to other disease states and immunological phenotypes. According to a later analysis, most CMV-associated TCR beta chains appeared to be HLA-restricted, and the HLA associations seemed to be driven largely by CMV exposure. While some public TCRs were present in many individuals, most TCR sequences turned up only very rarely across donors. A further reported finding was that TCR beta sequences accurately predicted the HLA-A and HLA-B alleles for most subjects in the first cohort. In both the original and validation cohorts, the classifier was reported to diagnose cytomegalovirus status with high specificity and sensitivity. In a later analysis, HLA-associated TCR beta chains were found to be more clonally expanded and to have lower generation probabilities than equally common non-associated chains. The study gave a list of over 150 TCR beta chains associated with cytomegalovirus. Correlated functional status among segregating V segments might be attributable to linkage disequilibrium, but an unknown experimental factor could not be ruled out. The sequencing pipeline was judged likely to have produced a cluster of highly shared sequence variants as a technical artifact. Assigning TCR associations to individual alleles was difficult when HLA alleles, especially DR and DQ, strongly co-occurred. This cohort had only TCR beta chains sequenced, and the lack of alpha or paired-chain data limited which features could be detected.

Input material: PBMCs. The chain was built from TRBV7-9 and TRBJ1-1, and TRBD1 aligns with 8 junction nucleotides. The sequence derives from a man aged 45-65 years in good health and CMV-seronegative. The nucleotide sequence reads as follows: TGTGCCAGCAGCCGGTCAGGGGGCCGAGCTTTCTTT. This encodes CASSRSGGRAFF.